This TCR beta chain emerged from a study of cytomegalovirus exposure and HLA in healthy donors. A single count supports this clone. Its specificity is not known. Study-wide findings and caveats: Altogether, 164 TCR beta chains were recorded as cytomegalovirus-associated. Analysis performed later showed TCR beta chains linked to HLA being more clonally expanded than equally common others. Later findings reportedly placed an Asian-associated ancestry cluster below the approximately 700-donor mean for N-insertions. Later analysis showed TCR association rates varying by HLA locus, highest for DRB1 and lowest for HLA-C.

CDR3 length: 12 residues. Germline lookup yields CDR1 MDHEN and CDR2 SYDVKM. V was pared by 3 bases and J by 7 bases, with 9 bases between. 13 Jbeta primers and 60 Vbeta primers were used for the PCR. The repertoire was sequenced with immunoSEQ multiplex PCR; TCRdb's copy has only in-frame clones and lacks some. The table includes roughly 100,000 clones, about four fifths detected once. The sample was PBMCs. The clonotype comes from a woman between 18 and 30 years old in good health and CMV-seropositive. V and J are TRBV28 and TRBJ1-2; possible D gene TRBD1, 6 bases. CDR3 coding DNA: TGTGCCAGCAGTTTGTCCAGGGGTGGCTACACCTTC. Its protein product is CASSLSRGGYTF.